This is a list of T cell receptor beta chains from one sample in a study of T cell responses to AZD1222 COVID-19 vaccine. The data were produced by immunoSEQ multiplex PCR, yet TCRdb's version contains in-frame clones alone and is incomplete. Of fewer than 150,000 clones in the sample, 85% to 95% were seen once. Sequencing used peripheral blood, obtained on day 0 of AZD1222 vaccination. Receptor source: an adult in good health. Each CDR3 is given with its conserved first and last residue. D genes are given only for firm matches. A clone size is listed for some rows: how often the clone was seen (once, few, many), or a class if it is expanded.

D gene	V gene	clone size	J gene	CDR3 protein	CDR3 DNA
TRBD1	TRBV29-1	.	TRBJ1-3	CSVSQGGTGNTIYF	TGCAGCGTTTCACAGGGGGGCACTGGAAACACCATATATTTT
.	TRBV20-1	.	TRBJ2-5	CSARELETQYF	TGCAGTGCTAGGGAACTAGAGACCCAGTACTTC
.	TRBV6-5	.	TRBJ1-6	CATGGGMWNSPLHF	TGTGCCACCGGGGGGGGGATGTGGAATTCACCCCTCCACTTT
.	TRBV25-1	.	TRBJ1-4	CASSHRVGNEKLFF	TGTGCCAGCAGCCACAGGGTGGGGAATGAAAAACTGTTTTTT
.	TRBV5-5	.	TRBJ1-5	CASSLSGRGQPQHF	TGTGCCAGCAGCTTGTCGGGCAGGGGTCAGCCCCAGCATTTT
.	TRBV2	few	TRBJ1-2	CASSESVFNYGYTF	TGTGCCAGCAGTGAATCGGTATTTAACTATGGCTACACCTTC
.	TRBV7-9	.	TRBJ2-2	CASSWGDLARGELFF	TGTGCCAGCAGCTGGGGGGACCTGGCCCGCGGGGAGCTGTTTTTT
.	TRBV5-1	.	TRBJ1-1	CASSLDGESEAFF	TGCGCCAGCAGCTTGGATGGGGAGTCTGAAGCTTTCTTT
TRBD1	TRBV10-3	.	TRBJ2-1	CAISESGTGAWDEQFF	TGTGCCATCAGTGAGTCGGGGACAGGGGCATGGGATGAGCAGTTCTTC
.	TRBV27	.	TRBJ2-1	CASKPEGRYNEQFF	TGTGCCAGCAAACCCGAAGGGCGATACAATGAGCAGTTCTTC
.	TRBV9	.	TRBJ1-3	CASSVGTVTSSGNTIYF	TGTGCCAGCAGCGTCGGAACAGTCACCAGCTCTGGAAACACCATATATTTT
.	TRBV19	.	TRBJ2-1	CASSIGQVVGEQFF	TGTGCCAGTAGTATAGGACAGGTTGTGGGTGAGCAGTTCTTC
.	TRBV4-1	few	TRBJ2-2	CASSPPDMGLNTGELFF	TGCGCCAGCAGCCCCCCTGACATGGGGTTGAACACCGGGGAGCTGTTTTTT
TRBD1	TRBV6-5	.	TRBJ1-1	CASSYSGGSPVVF	TGTGCCAGCAGTTACTCAGGGGGCTCGCCTGTAGTCTTT
.	TRBV7-2	once	TRBJ1-1	CASSLGANTEAFF	TGTGCCAGCAGCTTAGGGGCTAACACTGAAGCTTTCTTT
.	TRBV19	.	TRBJ1-2	CASSIVGTGVGGYTF	TGTGCCAGTAGTATAGTTGGCACGGGGGTGGGTGGCTACACCTTC
.	TRBV5-1	.	TRBJ1-3	CASSLDRGNTIYF	TGCGCCAGCAGCTTGGACAGAGGAAACACCATATATTTT
.	TRBV4-2	.	TRBJ1-5	CASSLLGELNQPQHF	TGTGCCAGCAGCCTGTTAGGGGAACTCAATCAGCCCCAGCATTTT
.	TRBV7-2	.	TRBJ1-2	CASSRRGGRVTGHGYTF	TGTGCCAGCAGCCGCAGAGGGGGGCGCGTGACGGGGCATGGCTACACCTTC
TRBD1	TRBV5-1	.	TRBJ2-1	CASSPKQGSPYGEQFF	TGCGCCAGCAGCCCAAAACAGGGGTCCCCCTACGGTGAGCAGTTCTTC
.	TRBV7-9	.	TRBJ1-1	CASSLTRNTEAFF	TGTGCCAGCAGCTTAACGAGGAACACTGAAGCTTTCTTT
.	TRBV7-8	.	TRBJ1-1	CASSFVSLNTEAFF	TGTGCCAGCAGCTTTGTCAGTCTGAACACTGAAGCTTTCTTT
TRBD2	TRBV2	.	TRBJ2-7	CASSETSWEQYF	TGTGCCAGCAGTGAGACTAGCTGGGAGCAGTACTTC
.	TRBV12-3/TRBV12-4	.	TRBJ1-6	CASSLQGPSPLHF	TGTGCCAGCAGTTTGCAGGGGCCTTCACCCCTCCACTTT
.	TRBV5-5	.	TRBJ1-1	CASSGISRTEAFF	TGTGCCAGCAGCGGGATAAGTCGGACTGAAGCTTTCTTT
.	TRBV19	.	TRBJ1-1	CASSIRDQVGEAFF	TGTGCCAGTAGTATAAGGGACCAGGTGGGTGAAGCTTTCTTT
TRBD1	TRBV6-5	.	TRBJ1-1	CASRPTGRSTEAFF	TGTGCCAGCAGACCGACAGGGCGAAGCACTGAAGCTTTCTTT
.	TRBV16	once	TRBJ1-5	CASSHSRGNQPQHF	TGTGCCAGCAGCCATTCGCGCGGAAATCAGCCCCAGCATTTT
TRBD1	TRBV7-2	.	TRBJ1-4	CASSSTDREGKLFF	TGTGCCAGCAGTTCAACGGACAGGGAGGGAAAACTGTTTTTT
.	TRBV7-8	.	TRBJ2-7	CASSSGTGGNEQYF	TGTGCCAGCAGCTCTGGGACCGGAGGCAACGAGCAGTACTTC
TRBD1	TRBV9	.	TRBJ1-5	CASSARGRGYNQPQHF	TGTGCCAGCAGCGCCCGGGGCAGGGGGTACAATCAGCCCCAGCATTTT
.	TRBV7-9	.	TRBJ1-6	CASRLGTAPLHF	TGTGCCAGCAGGCTTGGTACGGCACCCCTCCACTTT
.	TRBV5-6	.	TRBJ1-2	CASSLVADDYGYTF	TGTGCCAGCAGCTTGGTAGCCGACGACTATGGCTACACCTTC
.	TRBV6-5	.	TRBJ1-1	CASSYRTQAFF	TGTGCCAGCAGTTACAGGACGCAAGCTTTCTTT
.	TRBV5-1	.	TRBJ1-4	CASSGGLEYEKLFF	TGCGCCAGCAGCGGAGGGTTGGAATATGAAAAACTGTTTTTT
.	TRBV4-1	.	TRBJ1-2	CASSQGTGRLYGYTF	TGCGCCAGCAGCCAAGGTACAGGGCGCCTCTATGGCTACACCTTC